This T cell receptor beta chain is from a study of cytomegalovirus exposure and HLA in healthy donors. Study results and caveats: About 87% or about 30% of the time was how often most TCR beta V segments were productive, according to an earlier analysis. Within the data, a cluster of highly shared sequence variants was likely a sequencing artifact.

PCR employed 60 Vbeta and 13 Jbeta primers. Only in-frame clones appear in the TCRdb table, and some are missing; sequencing was by immunoSEQ multiplex PCR. The sample has approximately 150,000 clones; approximately 74% are singletons. With respect to this clone: Its cognate antigen is unknown.

This TCR was recovered from a woman aged 25 to 39 in good health and CMV-seronegative. The specimen was PBMCs.

The CDR3 loop is CASSPGENTGELFF. The CDR3 nucleotides are TGTGCCAGCAGCCCGGGAGAGAACACCGGGGAGCTGTTTTTT. The J gene is TRBJ2-2, the V gene TRBV6-5, with TRBD2 as a possible D gene (6 bases). Trimming took off 6 bases at V and 1 base at J, with 9 bases between the two ends. This CDR3 comprises 14 residues. The germline V gene encodes CDR1 MNHEY and CDR2 SVGAGI.